The table lists the clone carrying this T cell receptor (beta chain) with a few counts. The sample comes from a study of OX40 agonist ivuxolimab in advanced cancers. Study summary: The study gave patients intravenous ivuxolimab at 0.01 to 10 mg/kg every 2 weeks.

V gave up 0 bases and J gave up 1 base, with 10 bases separating them. This CDR3 is built from 15 residues. CDR1 is MNHEY, CDR2 SVGAGI, per germline. TCRdb keeps only in-frame clones here, not all; method: immunoSEQ multiplex PCR. The sample shows 59,000 or so clones, around 82% of them seen only once. V and J are TRBV6-5 and TRBJ2-7; D may be TRBD1 (5 bases). This specimen was CD4+ or CD8+ T cells sorted from blood, taken in a trial of the OX40 agonist ivuxolimab. The receptor was isolated from an adult with an advanced solid tumor such as melanoma, head and neck, liver or kidney cancer. CDR3 sequence: CASSYSSRQSYEQYF. CDR3 coding DNA: TGTGCCAGCAGTTACTCTTCGAGACAGTCCTACGAGCAGTACTTC.